This T cell receptor beta chain came from a study of T-cell memory formation after mild COVID-19 (dated by TCRdb to the early 2020s). Background for the entire study: TCR sequence clusters from the two donors were largely donor specific. T-cell clones expanding and contracting after mild COVID-19 in a couple of donors were tracked by longitudinal TCRalpha and TCRbeta repertoire sequencing. Two young, previously healthy adult volunteers, one female and one male, were included in the cohort. What the research found in general, with its limitations: The second-wave clones that peaked on day 37 were not confirmed to be SARS-CoV-2 specific. Balanced CD4/CD8 phenotypes were observed for clones contracting from day 15 to 85, whereas a bias towards CD4+ was observed for a second wave of clones expanding from day 15 to 37. Contracting CD4+ clones turned up mainly in the CM and EM memory subsets, whereas EMRA was where CD8+ clones were enriched. Some responding clones were detected in pre-infection memory, which suggested that pre-existing cross-reactive memory T cells had joined the SARS-CoV-2 response. The study covered only two mild cases, and larger cohorts including severe cases with pre-infection samples were considered necessary.

PBMCs were isolated by Ficoll-Paque density gradient centrifugation. From the germline V gene, CDR1 is KGHDR and CDR2 is SFDVKD. The CDR3 goes from the cysteine to the phenylalanine over 15 residues. CDR3 DNA is the only sequence kept; it has 45 bases, read in frame from the first base. Deletion took 3 bases off V and 6 bases off J, with a span of 14 bases between the germline ends. There are a few counts of this clonotype. Its antigen has not been determined. The record has no base qualities; no much larger clone is one base away. The data were produced on an Illumina NovaSeq 6000. TCRalpha and TCRbeta cDNA libraries were built by 5'RACE with constant-segment primers, adding sample barcodes and unique molecular identifiers. Trizol reagent was used to extract RNA from every sample. The libraries were amplified in two PCR steps, and the second step added a second sample barcode and Illumina TruSeq adapters. Sequencing of libraries was performed on an Illumina NovaSeq with 2 x 150 bp paired-end reads. For the original study's pipeline: The reads were demultiplexed and collapsed into UMI-guided consensus sequences using migec v1.2.7. Using mixcr v2.1.11, UMI consensuses were aligned to TRA and TRB V and J templates and then assembled into clonotypes. A clonotype was counted as expanded or contracted only if both edgeR and NoisET called the change significant, with noise models trained on biological replicates. For edgeR calls, the thresholds were a false discovery rate-adjusted p below 0.01 and a log2 fold-change of 1. As an exploratory analysis of dynamics, max-normalized trajectories of the 1000 most abundant clonotypes were examined with PCA combined with hierarchical clustering. Separately sequenced CD4+ and CD8+ repertoires were used to assign a CD4 or CD8 phenotype to each responding clone. TCRdb passed the public sequencing reads through fastp at Q25 and MiXCR, retaining productive beta sequences. When rows share a CDR3 protein, they turn into one entry using the most common DNA and genes. The V and J calls reflect TCRdb's pipeline rather than the authors' work. For this sample there are 35,000 to 45,000 distinct CDR3 sequences; roughly 8% appear just once. Approximately 1.5% of the sample lies in the top ten.

The receptor chain draws on TRBV24-1 and TRBJ2-1; TRBD1 is perhaps the D gene, given 5 matching bases. Specimen: PBMCs or a T cell subset sorted from them (not recorded which). The TCR comes from a man aged 18-30 years who had mild COVID-19 (a few samples of this study predate the infection). The sample titles of this study are shuffled in the database, so cell type and time point are left out; the donor was told from shared clones. The sequence in DNA is TGTGCCACCAGTGATGGGGCCTATCAGACCAATGAGCAGTTCTTC. The translation is CATSDGAYQTNEQFF.